This TCR beta chain was sequenced during a study of shared clonotypes between healthy human individuals. Trimming took off 3 bases at V and 5 bases at J, with 10 bases between the two ends. The germline V gene has CDR1 WNHNN and CDR2 SYGVQD (reference sequence). The CDR3 contains 13 residues. Running of the assay took place at deep level. The protocol was immunoSEQ multiplex PCR, while the TCRdb copy is restricted to in-frame clones and leaves out a portion. The sample records under 1,100,000 clones, more than 75% being singletons. The sequenced sample was memory CD4+ T cells from PBMCs. As for subset: CD45RA-negative fraction. The TCR comes from a man aged 18 to 35 in good health. Some clones in this sample may be carry-over from other donors' samples. The chain couples TRBV10-1 to TRBJ1-1; unclear D gene. The CDR3 spells CASSERESTEAFF. The CDR3 DNA reads TGCGCCAGCAGTGAACGGGAATCAACTGAAGCTTTCTTT.